This TCR beta chain was sequenced in a study of OX40 agonist ivuxolimab in advanced cancers. Study-level points and caveats: At doses 0.1 to 3.0 mg/kg, CD4+ and CD8+ clones expanded.

Using immunoSEQ multiplex PCR, the repertoire was profiled, and TCRdb retains in-frame clones only, with some absent. The sample lists over 150,000 clones, 94% occurring once. Note on this clone: What it binds is not known.

Patients with autoimmune history or systemic immunosuppression were excluded. Germline CDR1 reads MNHNS; CDR2 reads SASEGT. This CDR3 is built from 15 residues. The V segment lost 3 bases and the J segment 8 bases; nucleotides outside the gene matches: 6. The sequenced sample was CD4+ or CD8+ T cells sorted from blood, obtained in a trial of the OX40 agonist ivuxolimab. The chain links TRBV6-1 to TRBJ1-6; TRBD1 matches 8 bases. The sequence derives from an adult with an advanced solid tumor such as melanoma, head and neck, liver or kidney cancer. CDR3 in DNA: TGTGCCAGCAGTGATGGCAGGGGGCGTGATTCACCCCTCCACTTT. This gives the protein CASSDGRGRDSPLHF.